This TCR beta chain was profiled in a study of blood T cell repertoires in COVID-19. Overall study: PBMCs, B-cell-depleted T cells, or T cells provided the cDNA or gDNA that made up the material.

In the study's own analysis: From reference gene primer amplification, estimates of nucleated cell counts were derived. The protocol was immunoSEQ multiplex PCR, while the TCRdb copy is restricted to in-frame clones and leaves out a portion. V and J calls and clone size follow that table, whereas D and trimming were derived from the DNA. The sample yields about 250,000 clones, about 90% seen once. This CDR3 has 13 residues. Trimming shortened V by 4 bases and J by 9 bases, and 13 bases separated the two germline ends. The sequence was collected from a man aged 80 or over with acute or convalescent COVID-19. The sequenced sample was peripheral blood. The genes are TRBV12-3 or TRBV12-4 and TRBJ2-4; perhaps TRBD1 as D (6 bases). CDR3 coding DNA: TGTGCCAGCAGTTCGGCAGGACAGAGCATTCAGTACTTC. The encoded protein is CASSSAGQSIQYF.